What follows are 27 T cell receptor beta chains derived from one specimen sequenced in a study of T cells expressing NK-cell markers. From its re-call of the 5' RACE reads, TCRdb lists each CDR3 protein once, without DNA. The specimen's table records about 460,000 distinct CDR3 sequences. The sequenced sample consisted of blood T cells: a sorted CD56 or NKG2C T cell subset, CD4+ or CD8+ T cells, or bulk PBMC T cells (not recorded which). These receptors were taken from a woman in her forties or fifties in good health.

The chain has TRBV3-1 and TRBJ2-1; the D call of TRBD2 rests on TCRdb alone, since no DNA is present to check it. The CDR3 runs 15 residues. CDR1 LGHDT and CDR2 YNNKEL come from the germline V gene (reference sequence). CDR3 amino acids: CASTSGRPSYNEQFF.

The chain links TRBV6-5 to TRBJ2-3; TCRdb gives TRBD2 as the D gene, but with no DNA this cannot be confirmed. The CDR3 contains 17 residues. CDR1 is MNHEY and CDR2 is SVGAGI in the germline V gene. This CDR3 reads CASSRTGTLGGTDTQYF.

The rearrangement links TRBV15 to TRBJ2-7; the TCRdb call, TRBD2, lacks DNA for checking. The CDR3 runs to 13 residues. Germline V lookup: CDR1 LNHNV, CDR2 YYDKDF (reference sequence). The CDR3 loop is CATSKGPIHEQYF.

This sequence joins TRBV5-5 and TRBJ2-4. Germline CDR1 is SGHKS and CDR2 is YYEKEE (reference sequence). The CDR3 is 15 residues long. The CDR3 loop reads CASFLGGIAKNIQYF.

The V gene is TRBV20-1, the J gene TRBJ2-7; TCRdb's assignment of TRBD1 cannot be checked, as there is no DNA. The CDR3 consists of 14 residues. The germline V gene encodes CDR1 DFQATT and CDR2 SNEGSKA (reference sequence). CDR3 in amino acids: CSASPTGFRYEQYF.

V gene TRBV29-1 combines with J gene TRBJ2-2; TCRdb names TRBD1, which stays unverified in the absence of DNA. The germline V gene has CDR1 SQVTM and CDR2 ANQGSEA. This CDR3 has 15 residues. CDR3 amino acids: CSVEDGGLDPGELFF.

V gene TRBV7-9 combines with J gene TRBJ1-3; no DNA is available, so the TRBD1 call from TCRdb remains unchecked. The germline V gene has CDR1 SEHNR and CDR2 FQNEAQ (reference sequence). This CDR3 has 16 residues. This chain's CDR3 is CASSPYPGVKGNTIYF.

CDR3 amino acids: CSGWSGSRNEQFF. The rearrangement joins TRBV29-1 to TRBJ2-1; TCRdb's assignment of TRBD2 cannot be checked, as there is no DNA. Germline assignment: CDR1 SQVTM and CDR2 ANQGSEA. This CDR3 has 13 amino acids.

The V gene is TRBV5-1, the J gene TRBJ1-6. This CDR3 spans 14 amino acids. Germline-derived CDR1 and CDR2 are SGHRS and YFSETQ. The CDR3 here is CASSLGVLNSPLHF.

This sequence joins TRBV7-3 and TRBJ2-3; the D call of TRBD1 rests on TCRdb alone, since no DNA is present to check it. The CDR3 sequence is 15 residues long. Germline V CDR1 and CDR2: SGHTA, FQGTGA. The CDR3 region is CASSPGRDRGSTQYF.

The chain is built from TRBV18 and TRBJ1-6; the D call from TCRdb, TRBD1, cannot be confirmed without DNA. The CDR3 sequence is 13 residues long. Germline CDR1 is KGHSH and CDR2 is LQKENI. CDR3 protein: CASSRTGDSPLHF. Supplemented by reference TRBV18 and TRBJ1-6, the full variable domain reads NAGVMQNPRHLVRRRGQEARLRCSPMKGHSHVYWYRQLPEEGLKFMVYLQKENIIDESGMPKERFSAEFPKEGPSILRIQQVVRGDSAAYFCASSRTGDSPLHFGNGTRLTVT.

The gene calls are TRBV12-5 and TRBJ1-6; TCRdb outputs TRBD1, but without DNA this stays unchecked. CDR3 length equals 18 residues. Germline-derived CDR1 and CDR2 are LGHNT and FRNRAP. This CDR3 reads CASGTHRGGGSYNSPLHF.

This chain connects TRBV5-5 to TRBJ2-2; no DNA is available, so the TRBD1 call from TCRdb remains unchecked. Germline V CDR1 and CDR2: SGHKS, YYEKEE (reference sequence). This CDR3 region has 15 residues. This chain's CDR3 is CASSSDRSNTGELFF.

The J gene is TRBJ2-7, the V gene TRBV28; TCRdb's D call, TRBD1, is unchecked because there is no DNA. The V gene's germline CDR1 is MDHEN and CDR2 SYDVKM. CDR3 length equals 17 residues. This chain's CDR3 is CASMPLFAPGSHYEQYF.

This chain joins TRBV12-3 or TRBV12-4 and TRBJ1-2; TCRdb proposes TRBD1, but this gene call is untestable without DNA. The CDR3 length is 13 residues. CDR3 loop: CASSPGQGLGYTF.

The CDR3 sequence is CASSRTTGGNQPQHF. The chain joins TRBV12-3 or TRBV12-4 to TRBJ1-5; no DNA is available, so the TRBD1 call from TCRdb remains unchecked. The CDR3 totals 15 residues.

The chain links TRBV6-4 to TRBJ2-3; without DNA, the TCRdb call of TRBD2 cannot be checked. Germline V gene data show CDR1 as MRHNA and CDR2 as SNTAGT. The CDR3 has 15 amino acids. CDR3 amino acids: CASSITSGSTDTQYF.

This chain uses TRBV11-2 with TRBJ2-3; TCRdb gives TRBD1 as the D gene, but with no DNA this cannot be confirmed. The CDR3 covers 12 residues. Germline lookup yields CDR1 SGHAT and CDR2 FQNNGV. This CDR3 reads CASSARDRQRYF.

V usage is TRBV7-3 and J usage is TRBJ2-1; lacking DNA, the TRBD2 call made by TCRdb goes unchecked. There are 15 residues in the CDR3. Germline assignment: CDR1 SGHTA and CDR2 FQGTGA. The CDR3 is CASSPISGSSYEQFF.

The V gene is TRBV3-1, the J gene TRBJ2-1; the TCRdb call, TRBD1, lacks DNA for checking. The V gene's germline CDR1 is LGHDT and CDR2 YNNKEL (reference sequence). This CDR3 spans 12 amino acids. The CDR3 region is CASSPGTGNKFF.

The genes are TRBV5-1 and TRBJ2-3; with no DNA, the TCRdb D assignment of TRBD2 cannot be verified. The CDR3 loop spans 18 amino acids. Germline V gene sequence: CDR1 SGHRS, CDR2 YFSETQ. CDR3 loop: CASSLASPSGVPADTQYF.

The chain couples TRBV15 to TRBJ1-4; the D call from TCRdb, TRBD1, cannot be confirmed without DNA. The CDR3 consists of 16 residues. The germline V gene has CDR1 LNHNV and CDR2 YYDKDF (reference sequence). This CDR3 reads CATSRDRQAGNEKLFF.

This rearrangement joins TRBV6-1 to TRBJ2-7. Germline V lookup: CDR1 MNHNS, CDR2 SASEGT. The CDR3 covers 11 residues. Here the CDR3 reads CASIQAYEQYF.

The CDR3 spells CASSLRGPENTGELFF. The rearrangement uses TRBV5-1 and TRBJ2-2; TCRdb's assignment of TRBD2 cannot be checked, as there is no DNA. There are 16 residues in the CDR3. Germline V gene sequence: CDR1 SGHRS, CDR2 YFSETQ.

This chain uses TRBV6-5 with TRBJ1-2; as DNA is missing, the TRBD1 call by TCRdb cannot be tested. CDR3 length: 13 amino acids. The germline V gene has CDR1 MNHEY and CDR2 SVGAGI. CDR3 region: CASRAQGVEGYTF.

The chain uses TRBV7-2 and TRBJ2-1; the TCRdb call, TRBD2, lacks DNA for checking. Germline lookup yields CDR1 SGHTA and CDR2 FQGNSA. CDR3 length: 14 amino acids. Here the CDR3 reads CASSLYLSPNEQFF.

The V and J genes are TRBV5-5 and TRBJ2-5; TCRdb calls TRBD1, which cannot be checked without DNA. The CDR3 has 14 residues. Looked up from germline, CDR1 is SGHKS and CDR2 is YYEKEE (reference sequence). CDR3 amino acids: CASSPGPHQETQYF.